The 16 T cell receptor beta chains below all came from one sample that was sequenced in a study of CD8 T cells in Susac syndrome. Random-hexamer reverse transcription was applied to roughly 0.5 to 1 ug RNA. TCRdb analysed the immunoSEQ multiplex PCR reads with MiXCR anew, one entry per CDR3 protein. The profile shows some 190,000 distinct CDR3 sequences, 85% to 95% of them singletons. The specimen sequenced was CD4+ T cells from PBMCs. The receptor source for this set is a human donor in good health.

The chain couples TRBV3-1 to TRBJ1-1; possible D gene TRBD1, 6 bases. V gave up 4 bases and J gave up 6 bases, with 15 bases separating them. The CDR3 runs 14 residues. From germline, CDR1 is LGHDT and CDR2 YNNKEL (reference sequence). The CDR3 DNA reads as TGTGCCAGCAGCCGAATTACAGGGAGGGCTGAAGCTTTCTTT. Its protein product is CASSRITGRAEAFF.

The chain links TRBV29-1 to TRBJ1-2; D unresolved. V dropped 2 bases and J dropped 4 bases, with 5 bases sitting between them. Germline values: CDR1 SQVTM, CDR2 ANQGSEA. This CDR3 comprises 11 residues. DNA of the CDR3: TGCAGCGTTGAAAGTACCTATGGCTACACCTTC. Translated: CSVESTYGYTF. The whole variable domain, filled in from reference TRBV29-1 and TRBJ1-2, reads SAVISQKPSRDICQRGTSLTIQCQVDSQVTMMFWYRQQPGQSLTLIATANQGSEATYESGFVIDKFPISRPNLTFSTLTVSNMSPEDSSIYLCSVESTYGYTFGSGTRLTVV.

This chain uses TRBV7-2 with TRBJ2-3; 7 bases are a match to TRBD2. The germline V gene encodes CDR1 SGHTA and CDR2 FQGNSA. The CDR3 extends over 14 amino acids. Germline trimming cut 1 base from V and 10 bases from J; bases unmatched to any gene: 8. The CDR3 nucleotides read TGTGCCAGCAGCTTAGATCAGGGACTACGATCGCAGTATTTT. It yields the protein CASSLDQGLRSQYF.

The V call is TRBV5-1, the J call TRBJ2-7; 9 positions agree with TRBD1. Trimming at V came to 2 bases and at J to 8 bases, leaving 11 bases not matched to a gene. Per the germline V gene, CDR1 is SGHRS and CDR2 is YFSETQ. CDR3 length: 15 amino acids. The CDR3: CASSLSGTGNTQQYF. The CDR3 DNA sequence: TGCGCCAGCAGCTTATCCGGGACAGGGAACACCCAGCAGTACTTC.

V gene TRBV9 combines with J gene TRBJ2-6; tentatively, D is TRBD2 (6 bases). This CDR3 contains 17 residues. V dropped 2 bases and J dropped 0 bases, with 12 bases sitting between them. CDR1 SGDLS and CDR2 YYNGEE come from the germline V gene. The CDR3 loop reads CASSVRFGGSGANVLTF. The CDR3 coding sequence is TGTGCCAGCAGCGTTAGATTCGGGGGCTCTGGGGCCAACGTCCTGACTTTC.

Here the CDR3 reads CASTPLGANYGYTF. The CDR3 coding sequence is TGTGCCAGCACTCCTTTGGGGGCTAACTATGGCTACACCTTC. The V call is TRBV12-3 or TRBV12-4, the J call TRBJ1-2; TRBD1 might be the D (5 bases). This CDR3 is 14 amino acids long. Trimming took 7 bases from V and 0 from J, leaving 12 bases between them.

This chain uses TRBV30 with TRBJ1-1; D is ambiguous. The length of the CDR3 is 13 residues. In germline, CDR1 is GTSNPN, CDR2 SVGIG (reference sequence). V was trimmed by 3 bases and J by 3 bases, leaving 11 bases between them. The CDR3 nucleotides read TGTGCCTGGAGCTCTAGAAGGGACACTGAAGCTTTCTTT. Protein: CAWSSRRDTEAFF.

The CDR3 region has the DNA TGTGCCAGCAGAACTTTCACCGGGGAGCTGTTTTTT. As protein: CASRTFTGELFF. This chain uses TRBV3-1 with TRBJ2-2; D uncertain. V was cut by 6 bases and J by 4 bases, with 6 bases left in between. From germline, CDR1 is LGHDT and CDR2 YNNKEL (reference sequence). This CDR3 spans 12 amino acids.

The chain is built from TRBV12-3 or TRBV12-4 and TRBJ1-5; D unclear. The CDR3 is 17 residues long. Trimming pared 2 bases from V and 1 base from J, leaving 15 bases between. CDR3 nucleotides: TGTGCCAGCAGTTTACCCCTTGTAGGGCCAAGCAATCAGCCCCAGCATTTT. It is translated as CASSLPLVGPSNQPQHF.

The rearrangement uses TRBV20-1 and TRBJ2-3, with 15 bases identical to TRBD2. Germline CDR1 DFQATT, CDR2 SNEGSKA (reference sequence). Trimming cost V 5 bases and J 0 bases; bases outside gene matches: 3. There are 16 residues in the CDR3. The CDR3 DNA reads as TGCAGTGCTGGGACTAGCGGGAGGACTAGCACAGATACGCAGTATTTT. It codes for CSAGTSGRTSTDTQYF.

This chain links TRBV4-1 with TRBJ1-6, with a tentative D call TRBD1 (6 bases). V lost 6 bases, J lost 10 bases, and 13 bases lay in between. The germline CDR1 and CDR2 sequences are MGHRA and YSYEKL. The CDR3 is 13 amino acids. CDR3 in amino acids: CASSQQGGSPLHF. CDR3 DNA sequence: TGCGCCAGCAGTCAACAGGGAGGGTCACCCCTCCACTTT.

This rearrangement joins TRBV29-1 to TRBJ2-1; 11 bases align to TRBD1. The CDR3 runs to 13 residues. V trimming: 8 bases; J trimming: 3 bases; junction bases outside the gene matches: 3. Germline V lookup: CDR1 SQVTM, CDR2 ANQGSEA. The chain's CDR3 is CSTGTGGYNEQFF. The CDR3 coding sequence is TGCAGCACCGGGACAGGGGGCTACAATGAGCAGTTCTTC.

J is TRBJ1-4 and V is TRBV19, with D perhaps TRBD1 (6 bases). The CDR3 is 16 amino acids. CDR1 is LNHDA and CDR2 is SQIVND in the germline V gene (reference sequence). Trimming took 6 bases from V and 8 from J, leaving 22 bases between them. CDR3 region: CASRRGITGKGEKLFF. In DNA, the CDR3 is TGTGCCAGTAGGCGAGGCATTACAGGGAAGGGCGAAAAACTGTTTTTT.

The chain couples TRBV9 to TRBJ2-5; 8 nucleotides agree with TRBD2. Germline lookup yields CDR1 SGDLS and CDR2 YYNGEE. V shed 6 bases and J 0 bases; nucleotides not matched to a gene: 7. The length of the CDR3 is 15 residues. CDR3 coding DNA: TGTGCCAGCACCCTCCGGGGGGGAAACCAAGAGACCCAGTACTTC. Encoded protein: CASTLRGGNQETQYF. The complete variable domain, with remaining parts taken from reference TRBV9 and TRBJ2-5, reads DSGVTQTPKHLITATGQRVTLRCSPRSGDLSVYWYQQSLDQGLQFLIQYYNGEERAKGNILERFSAQQFPDLHSELNLSSLELGDSALYFCASTLRGGNQETQYFGPGTRLLVL.

This chain uses TRBV20-1 with TRBJ2-7; D remains ambiguous. Trimming removed 0 bases from V and 4 bases from J, with 19 bases in between. This CDR3 has 16 amino acids. From germline, CDR1 is DFQATT and CDR2 SNEGSKA (reference sequence). The CDR3 here is CSARDLQAVWSYEQYV. CDR3 DNA: TGCAGTGCTAGAGATCTGCAGGCAGTTTGGTCTTACGAGCAGTACGTC.

The CDR3 sequence is CASGPSTDTQYF. The CDR3 bases are TGTGCCAGCGGGCCCAGCACAGATACGCAGTATTTT. The chain is built from TRBV14 and TRBJ2-3; D call uncertain. The V gene lost 8 bases and the J gene lost 0 bases, with 6 bases spanning the gap. Germline V gene lookup returns CDR1 SGHDN and CDR2 FVKESK. CDR3 length equals 12 residues.